This TCR beta chain was recorded in a study of post-analysis software for immune sequencing data. About the study: Some patients lacked subtype; others had relapsing-remitting, secondary progressive or progressive-relapsing disease.

V lost 6 bases, J lost 4 bases, and 8 bases stayed unmatched. Per germline, CDR1 LNHDA and CDR2 SQIVND (reference sequence). This CDR3 comprises 14 residues. In the case of this clonotype: Its antigen remains unidentified.

Notes on the study in general: F measure clustering grouped samples strongly by preparation batch. Significantly decreased normalized Chao1 diversity was recorded for multiple sclerosis patients relative to controls. With TRBV5-6, TRBV5-1 and TRBV20-1 included, 4 to 6 TRBV segments were more frequent in patients than in controls.

The library was made from cDNA and included unique molecular identifiers. T cells numbering about 0.95 to 10 million yielded some 520,000 cDNA molecules. One entry per CDR3 protein results from TCRdb running MiXCR on the PCR reads. The data contain hundreds of thousands of distinct CDR3 sequences, 30% of them singletons. The TCR was taken from a girl under 18 with multiple sclerosis. V and J are TRBV19 and TRBJ1-2, with 7 bases fitting TRBD1. Sample: blood. CDR3 residues: CASSRDRDFYGYTF. The CDR3 DNA sequence: TGTGCCAGTAGCCGGGACAGAGACTTCTATGGCTACACCTTC. Full variable domain (outside the CDR3, taken from reference TRBV19 and TRBJ1-2): DGGITQSPKYLFRKEGQNVTLSCEQNLNHDAMYWYRQDPGQGLRLIYYSQIVNDFQKGDIAEGYSVSREKKESFPLTVTSAQKNPTAFYLCASSRDRDFYGYTFGSGTRLTVV.